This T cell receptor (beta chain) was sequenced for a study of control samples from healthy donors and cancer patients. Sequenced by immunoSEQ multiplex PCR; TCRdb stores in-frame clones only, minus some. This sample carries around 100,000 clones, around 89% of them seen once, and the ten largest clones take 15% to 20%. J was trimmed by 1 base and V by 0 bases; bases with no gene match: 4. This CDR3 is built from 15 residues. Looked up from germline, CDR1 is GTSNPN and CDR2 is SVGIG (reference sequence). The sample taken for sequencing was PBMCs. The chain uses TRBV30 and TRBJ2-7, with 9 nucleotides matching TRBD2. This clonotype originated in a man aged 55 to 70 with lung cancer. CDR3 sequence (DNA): TGTGCCTGGAGTGTACCCCTAGCGGGATCCTACGAGCAGTACTTC. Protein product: CAWSVPLAGSYEQYF.